One sample yielded the 7 T cell receptor beta chains listed below, sequenced in a study of T-cell memory formation after mild COVID-19. TCRdb used MiXCR to reprocess the 5' RACE reads, holding one entry per CDR3 protein. Here the sample spans several thousand distinct CDR3 sequences, roughly a sixth being singletons. Sequencing input: PBMCs or a T cell subset sorted from them (not recorded which). These receptors all stem from an adult who had mild COVID-19 (a few samples of this study predate the infection). Cell type and time point are not known.

This rearrangement joins TRBV7-8 to TRBJ2-3, with 8 bases fitting TRBD1. Germline loops: CDR1 SGHVS, CDR2 FQNEAQ. V was pared by 5 bases and J by 2 bases, with 9 bases of the junction left unmatched. The CDR3 consists of 16 residues. CDR3 nucleotide sequence: TGTGCCAGCAGCCCCCCCTGGGACAGGCTCACAGATACGCAGTATTTT. Translating it yields CASSPPWDRLTDTQYF.

By proportion, this clonotype is medium-sized. This sequence joins TRBV5-5 and TRBJ1-1, with D hard to call. This CDR3 has 15 amino acids. The V and J ends lost 4 bases and 4 bases respectively, with 17 bases between them. Germline lookup yields CDR1 SGHKS and CDR2 YYEKEE (reference sequence). The CDR3 nucleotides read TGTGCCAGCAGCCCTGGCCCTCCGGGTGGCACTGAAGCTTTCTTT. It specifies CASSPGPPGGTEAFF.

The chain links TRBV5-1 to TRBJ2-7, with D maybe TRBD2 (7 bases). Trimming took off 1 base at V and 1 base at J, with 12 bases between the two ends. CDR3 length equals 15 residues. Germline V gene sequence: CDR1 SGHRS, CDR2 YFSETQ. CDR3 coding DNA: TGCGCCAGCAGCTTGCGGGGGGCAGGGTCCTACGAGCAGTACTTC. This sequence encodes CASSLRGAGSYEQYF. Looking up the rest from reference TRBV5-1 and TRBJ2-7 gives the full variable domain: KAGVTQTPRYLIKTRGQQVTLSCSPISGHRSVSWYQQTPGQGLQFLFEYFSETQRNKGNFPGRFSGRQFSNSRSEMNVSTLELGDSALYLCASSLRGAGSYEQYFGPGTRLTVT.

This clonotype counts as medium-sized. The chain employs TRBV4-2 and TRBJ2-2, with D possibly matching TRBD2 (6 bases). The CDR3 has 17 amino acids. Trimming took off 1 base at V and 0 bases at J, with 12 bases between the two ends. Germline V CDR1 and CDR2: LGHNA, YNFKEQ. CDR3 DNA sequence: TGTGCCAGCAGCCAAGTGGGTCGGGGGACGAACACCGGGGAGCTGTTTTTT. Translating it yields CASSQVGRGTNTGELFF.

Within the sample, this clonotype is medium-sized. This chain uses TRBV4-3 with TRBJ2-3, with D possibly being TRBD1 or TRBD2 (5 bases each). The V gene's germline CDR1 is LGHNA and CDR2 YSLEER. The length of the CDR3 is 15 residues. Trimming shortened V by 4 bases and J by 6 bases, and 17 bases separated the two germline ends. The CDR3 region is CASSLKGTGADTQYF. The CDR3 DNA sequence: TGCGCCAGCAGCCTAAAAGGGACGGGTGCGGATACGCAGTATTTT.

In its sample, this clonotype is medium-sized (0.01 to 0.1%). The chain couples TRBV7-2 to TRBJ2-1; 11 bases match TRBD2. CDR1 and CDR2 (germline): SGHTA, FQGNSA. The V segment lost 5 bases and the J segment 7 bases; nucleotides outside the gene matches: 7. The CDR3 sequence is 15 residues long. This CDR3 reads CASSQTSGAANEQFF. CDR3 DNA sequence: TGTGCCAGCAGCCAGACTAGCGGGGCTGCTAATGAGCAGTTCTTC.

This clonotype was counted many times. V usage is TRBV3-1 and J usage is TRBJ1-2; D is ambiguous. V was pared by 4 bases and J by 8 bases, with 11 bases between. Germline V gives CDR1 LGHDT, CDR2 YNNKEL (reference sequence). The CDR3 length is 12 residues. CDR3 nucleotide sequence: TGTGCCAGCAGCCCGCCGGGCCTCGGCTACACCTTC. Encoded protein: CASSPPGLGYTF. Full variable domain (remainder filled in from reference TRBV3-1 and TRBJ1-2): DTAVSQTPKYLVTQMGNDKSIKCEQNLGHDTMYWYKQDSKKFLKIMFSYNNKELIINETVPNRFSPKSPDKAHLNLHINSLELGDSAVYFCASSPPGLGYTFGSGTRLTVV.